These 12 T cell receptor beta chains share one sample of origin, sequenced in a study of shared clonotypes between healthy human individuals. Measured with immunoSEQ multiplex PCR; TCRdb has only the in-frame clones, and not every one. The data hold a few million clones, with 85% to 95% observed a single time. The sample comprised naive CD4+ T cells from PBMCs. Subset given: CD45RA+ positively selected. These receptor sequences come from a man younger than 35 in good health. Some clones in this sample may be carry-over from other donors' samples.

The chain is built from TRBV11-2 and TRBJ2-3; D may be TRBD1 or TRBD2 (5 bases each). Trimming removed 5 bases from V and 3 bases from J, with 15 bases in between. The CDR3 length is 15 residues. Per the germline V gene, CDR1 is SGHAT and CDR2 is FQNNGV. In DNA form, the CDR3 reads TGTGCCAGCAGCCAGGAGGCAGGGTTTACAGATACGCAGTATTTT. Translating gives CASSQEAGFTDTQYF.

The chain links TRBV11-3 to TRBJ2-1, with 15 bases fitting TRBD2. Germline CDR1 and CDR2: SGHNT and YENEEA. This CDR3 comprises 17 residues. The trim removed 5 bases at V and 6 bases at J, leaving 8 bases unmatched. This chain's CDR3 is CASSPRTSGRVPNEQFF. The CDR3 bases are TGTGCCAGCAGCCCTCGGACTAGCGGGAGGGTTCCCAATGAGCAGTTCTTC.

J is TRBJ1-1 and V is TRBV7-2; D unclear. With 3 bases removed from V and 8 bases from J, the gap between germline ends came to 13 bases. Germline loops: CDR1 SGHTA, CDR2 FQGNSA. This CDR3 is built from 13 residues. CDR3: CASSFGPVLEAFF. The CDR3 DNA sequence: TGTGCCAGCAGCTTCGGTCCAGTCCTAGAAGCTTTCTTT.

The chain is built from TRBV11-2 and TRBJ2-1; possible D gene TRBD2, 6 bases. There are 14 residues in the CDR3. V lost 1 base, J lost 9 bases, and 13 bases lay in between. Germline-derived CDR1 and CDR2 are SGHAT and FQNNGV. Here the CDR3 reads CASSLGGGVGEQFF. CDR3 DNA: TGTGCCAGCAGCTTAGGAGGAGGGGTCGGTGAGCAGTTCTTC.

This clone was seen once. This chain links TRBV6-6 with TRBJ2-6; D is uncertain. This CDR3 has 15 amino acids. Germline values: CDR1 MNHNY, CDR2 SVGAGI (reference sequence). Trimming stripped 2 bases from V and 1 base from J, with 6 bases between. The CDR3 DNA follows: TGTGCCAGCAGTTACGCAGGTTCTGGGGCCAACGTCCTGACTTTC. It is translated as CASSYAGSGANVLTF.

The chain links TRBV5-1 to TRBJ1-1, with a possible D match to TRBD1 (6 bases). The CDR3 is made up of 14 amino acids. Per germline, CDR1 SGHRS and CDR2 YFSETQ. Trimming removed 4 bases from V and 6 bases from J, with 16 bases in between. CDR3: CASSPGGLGPEAFF. The CDR3 region has the DNA TGCGCCAGCAGCCCGGGGGGGCTGGGGCCTGAAGCTTTCTTT.

A single count supports this clone. The gene calls are TRBV4-3 and TRBJ2-5; D may be TRBD2 (6 bases). The DNA end favors TRBJ2-7, so the J call may be wrong. Germline-derived CDR1 and CDR2 are LGHNA and YSLEER. This CDR3 comprises 16 residues. The DNA of the CDR3 is TGCGCCAGCAGCCGAACTACCCAGGGAGGTGGCTACGAGCAGTACTTC. Residues: CASSRTTQGGGYEQYF.

This chain links TRBV30 with TRBJ2-7, with D possibly matching TRBD2 (6 bases). Germline lookup yields CDR1 GTSNPN and CDR2 SVGIG (reference sequence). The CDR3 length is 13 residues. V lost 4 bases and J 2 bases, leaving 12 bases between the germline ends. The CDR3 region is CAWNGRGAYEQYF. CDR3 coding DNA: TGTGCCTGGAATGGGCGGGGAGCCTACGAGCAGTACTTC.

V and J are TRBV7-2 and TRBJ1-4; D may be TRBD1 (6 bases). Germline CDR1 reads SGHTA; CDR2 reads FQGNSA. The CDR3 totals 17 residues. V was clipped by 10 bases and J by 0 bases, with 21 bases between them. The CDR3 DNA reads as TGTGCCACCTCCGTCCGGGGGGCGGTTGCAACTAATGAAAAACTGTTTTTT. Its translation: CATSVRGAVATNEKLFF.

The chain carries TRBV18 and TRBJ1-1; no firm D call. V lost 3 bases, J lost 0 bases, and 17 bases lay in between. The length of the CDR3 is 17 residues. The germline gives CDR1 KGHSH, CDR2 LQKENI. CDR3 loop: CASSPWSLGKVNTEAFF. CDR3 DNA: TGTGCCAGCTCACCGTGGTCCCTTGGCAAGGTGAACACTGAAGCTTTCTTT. The full variable domain, its missing parts supplied by reference TRBV18 and TRBJ1-1, is NAGVMQNPRHLVRRRGQEARLRCSPMKGHSHVYWYRQLPEEGLKFMVYLQKENIIDESGMPKERFSAEFPKEGPSILRIQQVVRGDSAAYFCASSPWSLGKVNTEAFFGQGTRLTVV.

This chain uses TRBV6-6 with TRBJ2-2; tentatively, D is TRBD1 (5 bases). The CDR3 covers 14 residues. Trimming took 10 bases from V and 3 from J, leaving 15 bases between them. Germline loops: CDR1 MNHNY, CDR2 SVGAGI (reference sequence). The CDR3: CATIRVKDTGELFF. The DNA of the CDR3 is TGTGCCACCATCAGGGTTAAGGACACCGGGGAGCTGTTTTTT.

The chain combines TRBV6-1 with TRBJ2-5, with D perhaps being TRBD1 or TRBD2 (5 bases each). This CDR3 is built from 16 residues. Germline assignment: CDR1 MNHNS and CDR2 SASEGT. V was shortened by 4 bases and J by 4 bases, with 19 bases between the two germline ends. DNA for the CDR3: TGTGCCAGCAGTGCCCGCATGGGACCCCCAGGAGAGACCCAGTACTTC. It specifies CASSARMGPPGETQYF.